These 28 T cell receptor beta chains came from one sample sequenced in a study of OX40 agonist ivuxolimab in advanced cancers. Measured with immunoSEQ multiplex PCR; TCRdb has only the in-frame clones, and not every one. The data hold some 94,000 clones, with 90% to 97% observed a single time. Sequenced material: CD4+ or CD8+ T cells sorted from blood, taken in a trial of the OX40 agonist ivuxolimab. These receptors were collected from an adult with an advanced solid tumor such as melanoma, head and neck, liver or kidney cancer.

The genes are TRBV15 and TRBJ2-3, with D possibly being TRBD1 (5 bases). This CDR3 is built from 15 residues. Trimming left V 0 bases short and J 6 bases short, with 13 bases between. The germline V gene has CDR1 LNHNV and CDR2 YYDKDF (reference sequence). The CDR3 protein is CATSRDLGRLDTQYF. CDR3 DNA sequence: TGTGCCACCAGCAGAGATCTGGGGCGCTTGGATACGCAGTATTTT.

V usage is TRBV9 and J usage is TRBJ2-5; D assignment may be TRBD1 or TRBD2 (5 bases each). CDR3 size: 13 residues. The germline CDR1 and CDR2 sequences are SGDLS and YYNGEE. V shed 3 bases and J shed 11 bases, with 17 bases lying between them. The DNA for the CDR3 is TGTGCCAGCAGCGCCTCAGGGACGACTGAGCAGTACTTC. Protein product: CASSASGTTEQYF.

The CDR3 reads CAISGILDGYNEQFF. As DNA, the CDR3 is TGTGCCATCAGTGGGATATTGGACGGGTACAATGAGCAGTTCTTC. J is TRBJ2-1 and V is TRBV10-3; D gene ambiguous. The CDR3 is 15 amino acids. The ends were cut back, 4 bases at V and 4 bases at J, with 14 bases in the middle. Germline-derived CDR1 and CDR2 are ENHRY and SYGVKD.

The gene calls are TRBV11-3 and TRBJ2-7; D possibly corresponds to TRBD1 (7 bases). Trimming stripped 5 bases from V and 4 bases from J, with 21 bases between. There are 16 residues in the CDR3. Germline CDR1 is SGHNT and CDR2 is YENEEA. This CDR3 is CASSPRDSAGSYEQYF. CDR3 bases: TGTGCCAGCAGCCCTAGGGACAGCGCGGGATCTTACGAGCAGTACTTC.

In its sample, this clone was seen once. V and J are TRBV25-1 and TRBJ1-1; D is unresolved. Between the trimmed V and J ends, which lost 4 bases and 0 bases, there was a span of 12 bases. The CDR3 has 15 amino acids. The germline CDR1 and CDR2 sequences are MGHDK and SYGVNS. This CDR3 is CASSAWTVMNTEAFF. Here the CDR3 DNA reads TGTGCCAGCAGTGCCTGGACTGTTATGAACACTGAAGCTTTCTTT.

This rearrangement joins TRBV28 to TRBJ2-3; possible D gene TRBD2, 6 bases. The germline V and J ends were trimmed by 5 bases and 0 bases, with 12 bases remaining between them. CDR1 is MDHEN and CDR2 is SYDVKM in the germline V gene. The CDR3 extends over 15 amino acids. The CDR3 loop is CASSPLRESTDTQYF. The CDR3 nucleotides are TGTGCCAGCAGTCCCCTCCGGGAGAGCACAGATACGCAGTATTTT.

The chain is built from TRBV6-5 and TRBJ1-1; D uncertain. The CDR3 sequence is 13 residues long. V gave up 3 bases and J gave up 2 bases, with 7 bases separating them. CDR1 MNHEY and CDR2 SVGAGI come from the germline V gene. CDR3 sequence reads: CASSYHPNTEAFF. For the CDR3, the DNA is TGTGCCAGCAGTTATCACCCTAACACTGAAGCTTTCTTT.

This chain joins TRBV27 and TRBJ2-3, with unresolved D. Germline assignment: CDR1 MNHEY and CDR2 SMNVEV (reference sequence). V was shortened by 1 base and J by 2 bases, with 7 bases between the two germline ends. The CDR3 has 14 amino acids. In nucleotides, the CDR3 is TGTGCCAGCAGTTTATTTGGGATCACAGATACGCAGTATTTT. It encodes CASSLFGITDTQYF.

V and J are TRBV4-1 and TRBJ2-7; 8 bases are a match to TRBD2. The CDR3 is 14 residues long. Trimming took 6 bases from V and 0 from J; bases not matched to a gene: 4. Germline values: CDR1 MGHRA, CDR2 YSYEKL. CDR3 DNA sequence: TGCGCCAGCAGTAATAGCGGGAACTCCTACGAGCAGTACTTC. The encoded protein is CASSNSGNSYEQYF.

The J gene is TRBJ2-7, the V gene TRBV9, with 11 bases lining up with TRBD2. The CDR3 totals 15 residues. The junction had 2 bases not matched to a gene; V was cut back by 0 bases and J by 3 bases. Germline CDR1 is SGDLS and CDR2 is YYNGEE. The CDR3 region has the DNA TGTGCCAGCAGCGTAGGGGGACTAGCGGACTACGAGCAGTACTTC. Translation: CASSVGGLADYEQYF.

The V and J genes are TRBV4-1 and TRBJ2-5; TRBD2 agrees at 10 bases. CDR3 size: 15 residues. With V trimmed by 5 bases and J by 5 bases, 8 bases remained unmatched. Germline CDR1 reads MGHRA; CDR2 reads YSYEKL. This CDR3 is CASSWKAGGRETQYF. For the CDR3, the DNA is TGCGCCAGCAGCTGGAAAGCGGGAGGGAGGGAGACCCAGTACTTC.

The chain uses TRBV2 and TRBJ1-1; D not certain. CDR1 is SNHLY, CDR2 FYNNEI, per germline. This CDR3 comprises 14 residues. Trimming took 0 bases from V and 5 from J, leaving 10 bases between them. In nucleotides, the CDR3 is TGTGCCAGCAGTGAAGCACCTGACGAAACTGAAGCTTTCTTT. This gives the protein CASSEAPDETEAFF.

The chain employs TRBV10-3 and TRBJ1-2, with D maybe TRBD1 (6 bases). V lost 2 bases, J lost 0 bases, and 13 bases lay in between. Germline V gene data show CDR1 as ENHRY and CDR2 as SYGVKD. The CDR3 is 16 residues long. CDR3 amino acids: CAISEDGGASNYGYTF. The CDR3 nucleotides read TGTGCCATCAGTGAGGACGGGGGGGCTTCTAACTATGGCTACACCTTC.

The chain combines TRBV19 with TRBJ2-2; no definite D call. The CDR3 is made up of 17 amino acids. Per the germline V gene, CDR1 is LNHDA and CDR2 is SQIVND (reference sequence). Trimming stripped 5 bases from V and 1 base from J, with 17 bases between. CDR3 sequence reads: CASSRNPRTLNTGELFF. The CDR3 region has the DNA TGTGCCAGTAGTCGTAACCCCAGGACCCTGAACACCGGGGAGCTGTTTTTT.

This chain connects TRBV7-9 to TRBJ1-5; TRBD1 is a possible D gene (6 bases). The CDR3 covers 17 residues. Germline lookup yields CDR1 SEHNR and CDR2 FQNEAQ (reference sequence). Trimming stripped 5 bases from V and 0 bases from J, with 17 bases between. For the CDR3, the DNA is TGTGCCAGCAGCCCAGGGGCGCCCGCTTATAGCAATCAGCCCCAGCATTTT. Amino acid sequence: CASSPGAPAYSNQPQHF.

This chain joins TRBV20-1 and TRBJ2-1; no firm D call. Germline V gives CDR1 DFQATT, CDR2 SNEGSKA (reference sequence). V gave up 6 bases and J gave up 10 bases, with 10 bases separating them. There are 10 residues in the CDR3. CDR3 amino acids: CSAPLGEQFF. DNA of the CDR3: TGCAGTGCACCTTTGGGCGAGCAGTTCTTC.

This chain joins TRBV27 and TRBJ2-7; TRBD2 agrees at 9 bases. V shed 6 bases, J shed 4 bases, and the junction held 10 bases outside the gene matches. This CDR3 spans 15 amino acids. The V gene's germline CDR1 is MNHEY and CDR2 SMNVEV (reference sequence). For the CDR3, the DNA is TGTGCCAGCAGCCTAGCTGGCGGGGGGGAATACGAGCAGTACTTC. It yields the protein CASSLAGGGEYEQYF.

The CDR3 nucleotides are TGTGCCAGCAGCTTGGCGCAGGGGGGGCCCCAAGAGACCCAGTACTTC. It encodes CASSLAQGGPQETQYF. The rearrangement joins TRBV5-6 to TRBJ2-5; D is tentatively TRBD1 or TRBD2 (7 bases each). The V end lost 0 bases, the J end lost 1 base, and 13 bases lay between the germline ends. Germline values: CDR1 SGHDT, CDR2 YYEEEE. The CDR3 covers 16 residues.

The rearrangement links TRBV19 to TRBJ2-7; D is unresolved. Trimming pared 5 bases from V and 0 bases from J, leaving 11 bases between. In germline, CDR1 is LNHDA, CDR2 SQIVND (reference sequence). The CDR3 totals 14 residues. This chain's CDR3 is CASSSSGDSYEQYF. CDR3 nucleotide sequence: TGTGCCAGTAGTTCCTCGGGTGACTCCTACGAGCAGTACTTC.

The CDR3 DNA is TGCGCCAGCAGCTTGGTCGGCTCCTACAATGAGCAGTTCTTC. Translation: CASSLVGSYNEQFF. The rearrangement uses TRBV5-1 and TRBJ2-1; D not certain. This CDR3 has 14 residues. Trimming took off 0 bases at V and 0 bases at J, with 4 bases between the two ends. Germline CDR1 is SGHRS and CDR2 is YFSETQ.

The rearrangement joins TRBV5-1 to TRBJ2-7; possibly TRBD1 or TRBD2 for D (5 bases each). This CDR3 contains 14 residues. Germline CDR1 SGHRS, CDR2 YFSETQ. V lost 0 bases and J 4 bases, leaving 11 bases between the germline ends. The CDR3 region has the DNA TGCGCCAGCAGCTTGGCTAGAGGGGATTACGAGCAGTACTTC. Encoded protein: CASSLARGDYEQYF.

This chain uses TRBV7-9 with TRBJ2-7; the match to TRBD2 covers 11 bases. Germline V gives CDR1 SEHNR, CDR2 FQNEAQ (reference sequence). CDR3 length: 16 amino acids. V gave up 0 bases and J gave up 3 bases; unmatched junction bases: 4. CDR3 sequence reads: CASSLASTSGGYEQYF. The DNA for the CDR3 is TGTGCCAGCAGCTTAGCTTCAACTAGCGGGGGCTACGAGCAGTACTTC.

CDR3 DNA sequence: TGTGCCAGCAGTTTCGAGGGGTCCTACGAGCAGTACTTC. Amino acids: CASSFEGSYEQYF. The rearrangement links TRBV27 to TRBJ2-7; D assignment may be TRBD1 or TRBD2 (5 bases each). The CDR3 totals 13 residues. CDR1 and CDR2 from the germline V gene are MNHEY and SMNVEV (reference sequence). With 3 bases removed from V and 1 base from J, the gap between germline ends came to 7 bases.

The gene calls are TRBV6-4 and TRBJ2-6; D gene uncertain. Germline CDR1 is MRHNA and CDR2 is SNTAGT. Trimming took off 4 bases at V and 0 bases at J, with 4 bases between the two ends. The CDR3 has 14 residues. The CDR3 DNA follows: TGTGCCAGCAGTGTGGACTCTGGGGCCAACGTCCTGACTTTC. Its protein product is CASSVDSGANVLTF.

This clone occurred once. This chain links TRBV2 with TRBJ2-3, with 8 nucleotides matching TRBD2. The CDR3 is made up of 15 amino acids. The J segment lost 3 bases and the V segment lost 3 bases, leaving 5 bases of the junction unmatched. From germline, CDR1 is SNHLY and CDR2 FYNNEI. The CDR3 loop reads CASSDWREETDTQYF. In DNA, the CDR3 is TGTGCCAGCAGTGACTGGCGGGAGGAAACAGATACGCAGTATTTT.

CDR3 amino acids: CASSLGQGLGEQYF. CDR3 DNA sequence: TGTGCCAGCAGCCTGGGACAGGGATTAGGGGAGCAGTACTTC. The chain joins TRBV7-9 to TRBJ2-7; TRBD1 agrees at 9 bases. The CDR3 extends over 14 amino acids. Germline V gene sequence: CDR1 SEHNR, CDR2 FQNEAQ (reference sequence). Trimming took 5 bases from V and 7 from J; bases not matched to a gene: 9.

As regards this clone: At one end, the junction sequence differs from germline, possibly due to a read error. The chain links TRBV13 to TRBJ1-2, with D perhaps TRBD1 (6 bases). CDR1 is PRHDT, CDR2 FYEKMQ, per germline (reference sequence). The CDR3 runs 14 residues. The CDR3 DNA is TGTGCCAGCACCTTAGGGGGGTCTAACTATGGCTACACCTTC. It yields the protein CASTLGGSNYGYTF.

The chain recombines TRBV5-5 with TRBJ2-3, with TRBD1 identical over 12 bases. V shed 4 bases, J shed 6 bases, and the junction held 6 bases outside the gene matches. The germline CDR1 and CDR2 sequences are SGHKS and YYEKEE (reference sequence). The CDR3 contains 15 residues. CDR3: CASSPGDRGLDTQYF. Written as DNA, the CDR3 is TGTGCCAGCAGCCCCGGGGACAGGGGGCTTGATACGCAGTATTTT.